Detailed here is one TCR beta chain. Its specificity is not known. This entry is derived from a study of T cells in localized non-small cell lung cancer. This table comes from immunoSEQ multiplex PCR, and its TCRdb copy is limited to in-frame clones, with some not included. The sample has around 35,000 clones, roughly 87% seen once. Findings of the study overall: Only one tumor region went through sequencing, so heterogeneity may still be there.

Sequenced here: peripheral blood, sampled before any cancer treatment. The source of this sequence is a woman between 40 and 69 years old with stage I lung adenocarcinoma.

The CDR3 coding sequence is TGTGCCAGCAGCGTAAGGAGCGGGGGGGCGGATACGCAGTATTTT. It is translated as CASSVRSGGADTQYF. V usage is TRBV9 and J usage is TRBJ2-3; 10 nucleotides align to TRBD2. Germline CDR1 is SGDLS and CDR2 is YYNGEE. After removal of 1 base from V and 6 bases from J, the junction contained 5 bases not matched to a gene. This CDR3 has 15 residues.